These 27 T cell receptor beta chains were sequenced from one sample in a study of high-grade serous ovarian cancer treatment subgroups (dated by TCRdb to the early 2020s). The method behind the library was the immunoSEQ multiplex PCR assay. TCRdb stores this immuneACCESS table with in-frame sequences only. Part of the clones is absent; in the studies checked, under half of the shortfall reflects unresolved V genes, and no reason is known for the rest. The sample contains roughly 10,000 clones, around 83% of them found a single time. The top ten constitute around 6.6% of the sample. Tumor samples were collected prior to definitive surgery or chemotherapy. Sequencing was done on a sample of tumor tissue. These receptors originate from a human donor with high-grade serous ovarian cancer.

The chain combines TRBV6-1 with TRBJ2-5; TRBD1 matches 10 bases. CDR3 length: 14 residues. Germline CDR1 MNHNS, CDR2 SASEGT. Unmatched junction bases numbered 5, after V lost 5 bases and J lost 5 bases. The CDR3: CASSWDRGGETQYF. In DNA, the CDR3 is TGTGCCAGCAGTTGGGACAGGGGCGGGGAGACCCAGTACTTC.

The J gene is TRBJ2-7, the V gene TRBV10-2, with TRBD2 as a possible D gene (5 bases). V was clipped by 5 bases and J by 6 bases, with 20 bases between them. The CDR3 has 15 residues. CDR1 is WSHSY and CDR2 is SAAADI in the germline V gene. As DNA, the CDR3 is TGCGCCAGCAGTCGCGGCGGGTTGACTCCGAGCGAGCAGTACTTC. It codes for CASSRGGLTPSEQYF.

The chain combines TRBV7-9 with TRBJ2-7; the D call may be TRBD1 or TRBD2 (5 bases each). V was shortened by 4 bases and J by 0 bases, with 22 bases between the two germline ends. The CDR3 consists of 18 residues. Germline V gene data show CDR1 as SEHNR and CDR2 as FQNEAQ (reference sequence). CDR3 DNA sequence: TGTGCCAGCAGCTCACATTCCGGGGCTTGGGATAGCTCCTACGAGCAGTACTTC. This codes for CASSSHSGAWDSSYEQYF.

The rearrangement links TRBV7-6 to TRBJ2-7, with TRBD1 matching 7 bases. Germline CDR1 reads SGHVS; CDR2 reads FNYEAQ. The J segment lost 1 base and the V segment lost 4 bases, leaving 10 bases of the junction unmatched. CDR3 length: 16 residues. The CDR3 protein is CASSSLRDSSSYEQYF. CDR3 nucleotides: TGTGCCAGCAGCTCCCTCCGGGACAGTTCGTCCTACGAGCAGTACTTC.

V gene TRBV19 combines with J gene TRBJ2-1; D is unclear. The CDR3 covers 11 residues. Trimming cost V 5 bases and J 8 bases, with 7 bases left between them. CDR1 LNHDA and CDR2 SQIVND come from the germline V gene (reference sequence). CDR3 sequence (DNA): TGTGCCAGTAGTGCCGGTTATGAGCAGTTCTTC. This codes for CASSAGYEQFF.

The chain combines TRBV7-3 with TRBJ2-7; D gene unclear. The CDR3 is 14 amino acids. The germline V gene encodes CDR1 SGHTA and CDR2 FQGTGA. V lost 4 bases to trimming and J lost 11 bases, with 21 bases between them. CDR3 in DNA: TGTGCCAGCAGCTGGACGGGCTCAGAGTCCCGGAAGTACTTC. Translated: CASSWTGSESRKYF. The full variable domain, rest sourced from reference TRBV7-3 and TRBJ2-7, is GAGVSQTPSNKVTEKGKYVELRCDPISGHTALYWYRQSLGQGPEFLIYFQGTGAADDSGLPNDRFFAVRPEGSVSTLKIQRTERGDSAVYLCASSWTGSESRKYFGPGTRLTVT.

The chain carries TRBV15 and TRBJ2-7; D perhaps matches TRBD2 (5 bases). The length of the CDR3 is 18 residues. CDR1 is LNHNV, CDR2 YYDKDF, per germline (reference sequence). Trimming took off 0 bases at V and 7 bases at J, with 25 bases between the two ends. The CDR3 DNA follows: TGTGCCACCAGCAGAGATATACCTAAGCGGAACTTACTCGCTGAGCAGTACTTC. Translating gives CATSRDIPKRNLLAEQYF.

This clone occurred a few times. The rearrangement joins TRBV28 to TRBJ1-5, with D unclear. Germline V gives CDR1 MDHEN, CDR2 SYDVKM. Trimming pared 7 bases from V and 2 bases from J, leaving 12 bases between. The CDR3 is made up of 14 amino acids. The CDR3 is CASTHMMGNQPQHF. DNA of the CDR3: TGTGCCAGCACCCACATGATGGGCAATCAGCCCCAGCATTTT.

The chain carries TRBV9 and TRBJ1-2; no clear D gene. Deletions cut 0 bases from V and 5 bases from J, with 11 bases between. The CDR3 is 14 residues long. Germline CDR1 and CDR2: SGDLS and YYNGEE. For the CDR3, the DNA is TGTGCCAGCAGCGTAGAGCCCGACGGTTATGGCTACACCTTC. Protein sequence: CASSVEPDGYGYTF.

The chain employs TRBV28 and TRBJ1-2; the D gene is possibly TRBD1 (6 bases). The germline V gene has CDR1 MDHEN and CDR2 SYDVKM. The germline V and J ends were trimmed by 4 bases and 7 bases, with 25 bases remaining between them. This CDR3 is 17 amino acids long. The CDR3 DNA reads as TGTGCCAGCAGTTCTGCCGGGACACCCCTGATGAGCCGTGGCTACACCTTC. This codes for CASSSAGTPLMSRGYTF.

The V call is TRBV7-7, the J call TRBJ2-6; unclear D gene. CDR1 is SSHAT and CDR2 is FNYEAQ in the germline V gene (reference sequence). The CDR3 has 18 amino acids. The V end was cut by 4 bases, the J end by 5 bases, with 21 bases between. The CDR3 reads CASSSGNKCQSRANVLTF. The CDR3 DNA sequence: TGTGCCAGCAGCTCTGGCAATAAGTGCCAAAGTCGGGCCAACGTCCTGACTTTC.

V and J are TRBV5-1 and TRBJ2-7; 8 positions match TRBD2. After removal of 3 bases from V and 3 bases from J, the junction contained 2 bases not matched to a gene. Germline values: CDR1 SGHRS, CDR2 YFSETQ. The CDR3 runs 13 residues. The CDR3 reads CASSSTSGYEQYF. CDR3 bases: TGCGCCAGCAGCTCAACTAGCGGCTACGAGCAGTACTTC.

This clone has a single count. The CDR3 DNA follows: TGTGCCAGTAGTACAAGGACAGGGGGCTTCGACGAGCAGTACTTC. Encoded protein: CASSTRTGGFDEQYF. This chain links TRBV19 with TRBJ2-7; 11 bases fit TRBD1. The germline CDR1 and CDR2 sequences are LNHDA and SQIVND (reference sequence). V was pared by 4 bases and J by 5 bases, with 7 bases of the junction left unmatched. This CDR3 contains 15 residues.

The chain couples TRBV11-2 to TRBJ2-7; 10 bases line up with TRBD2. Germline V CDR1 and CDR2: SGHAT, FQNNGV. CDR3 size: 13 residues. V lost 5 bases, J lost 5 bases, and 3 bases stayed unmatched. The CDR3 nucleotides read TGTGCCAGCAGCACCGGGACTAGCGACGAGCAGTACTTC. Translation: CASSTGTSDEQYF.

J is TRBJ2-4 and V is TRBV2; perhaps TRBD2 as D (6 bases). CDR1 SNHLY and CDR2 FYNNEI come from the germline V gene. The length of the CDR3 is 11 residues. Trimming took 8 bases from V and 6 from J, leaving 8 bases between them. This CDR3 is CASRGLNIQYF. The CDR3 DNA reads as TGTGCCAGCCGGGGACTAAACATTCAGTACTTC.

CDR3 in amino acids: CASSRSGRGTGELFF. In DNA, the CDR3 is TGTGCCAGCAGTCGCAGCGGGAGGGGGACCGGGGAGCTGTTTTTT. V and J are TRBV27 and TRBJ2-2; 10 nucleotides align to TRBD2. The CDR3 contains 15 residues. V was pared by 5 bases and J by 5 bases, with 5 bases of the junction left unmatched. Germline CDR1 is MNHEY and CDR2 is SMNVEV (reference sequence).

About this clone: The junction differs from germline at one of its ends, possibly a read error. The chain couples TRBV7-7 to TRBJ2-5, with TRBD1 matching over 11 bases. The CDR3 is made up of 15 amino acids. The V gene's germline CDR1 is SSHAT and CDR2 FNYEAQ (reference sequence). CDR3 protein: CASSDGQGAYSTQYF. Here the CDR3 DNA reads TGTGCTAGCAGCGATGGACAGGGGGCCTATTCGACCCAGTACTTC.

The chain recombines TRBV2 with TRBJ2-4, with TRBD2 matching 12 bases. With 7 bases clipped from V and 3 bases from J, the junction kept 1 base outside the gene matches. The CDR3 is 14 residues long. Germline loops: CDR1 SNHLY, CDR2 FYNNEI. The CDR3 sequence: CASKTSGSKNIQYF. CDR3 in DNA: TGTGCCAGCAAGACTAGCGGGAGCAAAAACATTCAGTACTTC.

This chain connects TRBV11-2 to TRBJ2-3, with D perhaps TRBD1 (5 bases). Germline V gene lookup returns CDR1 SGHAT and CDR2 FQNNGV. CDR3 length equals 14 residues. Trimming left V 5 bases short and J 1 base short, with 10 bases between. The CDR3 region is CASSRGQRTDTQYF. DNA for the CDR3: TGTGCCAGCAGCAGGGGCCAGCGCACAGATACGCAGTATTTT. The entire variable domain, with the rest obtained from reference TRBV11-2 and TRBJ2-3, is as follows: EAGVAQSPRYKIIEKRQSVAFWCNPISGHATLYWYQQILGQGPKLLIQFQNNGVVDDSQLPKDRFSAERLKGVDSTLKIQPAKLEDSAVYLCASSRGQRTDTQYFGPGTRLTVL.

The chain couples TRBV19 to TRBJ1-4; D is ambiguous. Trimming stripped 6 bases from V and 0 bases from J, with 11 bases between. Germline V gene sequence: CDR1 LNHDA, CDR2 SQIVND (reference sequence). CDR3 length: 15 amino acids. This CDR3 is CASSVAKATNEKLFF. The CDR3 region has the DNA TGTGCCAGTAGCGTCGCGAAAGCAACTAATGAAAAACTGTTTTTT.

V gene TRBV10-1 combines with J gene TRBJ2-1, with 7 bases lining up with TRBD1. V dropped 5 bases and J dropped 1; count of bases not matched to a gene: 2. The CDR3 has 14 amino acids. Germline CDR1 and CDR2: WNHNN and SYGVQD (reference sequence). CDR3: CASSKGASYNEQFF. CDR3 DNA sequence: TGCGCCAGCAGTAAGGGGGCGTCCTACAATGAGCAGTTCTTC.

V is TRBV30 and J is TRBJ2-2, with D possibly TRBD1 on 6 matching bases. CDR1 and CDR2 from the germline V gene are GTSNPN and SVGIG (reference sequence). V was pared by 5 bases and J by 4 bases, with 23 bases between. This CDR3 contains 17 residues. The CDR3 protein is CAWQRTAMGLPTGELFF. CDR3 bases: TGTGCCTGGCAAAGGACAGCCATGGGTTTGCCCACCGGGGAGCTGTTTTTT. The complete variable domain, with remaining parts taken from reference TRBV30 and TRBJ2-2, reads SQTIHQWPATLVQPVGSPLSLECTVEGTSNPNLYWYRQAAGRGLQLLFYSVGIGQISSEVPQNLSASRPQDRQFILSSKKLLLSDSGFYLCAWQRTAMGLPTGELFFGEGSRLTVL.

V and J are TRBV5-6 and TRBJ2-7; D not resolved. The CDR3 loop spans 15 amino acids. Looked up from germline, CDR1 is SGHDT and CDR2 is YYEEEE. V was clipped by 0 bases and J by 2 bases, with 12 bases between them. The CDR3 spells CASSLGGQRTYEQYF. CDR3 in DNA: TGTGCCAGCAGCTTGGGCGGCCAGAGGACCTACGAGCAGTACTTC.

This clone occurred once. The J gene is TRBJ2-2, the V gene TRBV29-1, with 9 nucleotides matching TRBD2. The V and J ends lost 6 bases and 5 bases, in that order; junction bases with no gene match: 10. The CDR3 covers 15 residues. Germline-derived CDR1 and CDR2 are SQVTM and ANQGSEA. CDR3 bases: TGCAGCGTCCTCTGGCGGGAGGGAGTTACCGGGGAGCTGTTTTTT. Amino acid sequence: CSVLWREGVTGELFF.

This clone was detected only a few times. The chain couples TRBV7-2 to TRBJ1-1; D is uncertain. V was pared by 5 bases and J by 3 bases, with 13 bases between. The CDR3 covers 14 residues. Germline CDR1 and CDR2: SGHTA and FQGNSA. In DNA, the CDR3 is TGTGCCAGCAGCCGCCTTTTCCAGGACACTGAAGCTTTCTTT. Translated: CASSRLFQDTEAFF.

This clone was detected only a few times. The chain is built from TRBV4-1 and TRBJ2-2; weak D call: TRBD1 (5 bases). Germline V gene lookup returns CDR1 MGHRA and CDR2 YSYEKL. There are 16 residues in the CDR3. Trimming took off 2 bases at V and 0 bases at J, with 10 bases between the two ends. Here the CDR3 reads CASSQRGEPNTGELFF. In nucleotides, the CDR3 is TGCGCCAGCAGCCAAAGGGGTGAGCCGAACACCGGGGAGCTGTTTTTT.

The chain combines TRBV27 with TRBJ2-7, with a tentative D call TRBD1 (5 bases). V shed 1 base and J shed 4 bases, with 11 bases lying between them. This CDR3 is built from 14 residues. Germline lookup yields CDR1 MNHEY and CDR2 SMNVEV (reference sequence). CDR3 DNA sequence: TGTGCCAGCAGTTTATTGTCAGGGCGGTACGAGCAGTACTTC. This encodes CASSLLSGRYEQYF.